This is a list of T cell receptor beta chains from one sample in a study of cytomegalovirus exposure and HLA in healthy donors. Generated by immunoSEQ multiplex PCR, the TCRdb table keeps only in-frame clones and is missing some. Of some 140,000 clones in the sample, about four fifths were seen once. Sequencing input: PBMCs. Source of these receptors: a man aged 18 to 29 in good health and CMV-seronegative. Both conserved end residues are part of each CDR3. The D gene is left open where the match is weak. Clone size is given for some rows only: seen once, a few or many times, or a class if the clone is expanded.

TRBD2	.	17	TRBJ2-1	TRBV19	TGTGCCAGTAGTATCCCCCCCCTAGCGGGGTGGTACAATGAGCAGTTCTTC	CASSIPPLAGWYNEQFF
TRBD1	.	15	TRBJ1-6	TRBV18	TGTGCCAGCTCACCGGGACAGGCATATAATTCACCCCTCCACTTT	CASSPGQAYNSPLHF
TRBD1	.	17	TRBJ1-4	TRBV28	TGTGCCAGCAGGACCCGGACAGGGTTCGGGGCTAATGAAAAACTGTTTTTT	CASRTRTGFGANEKLFF
.	.	15	TRBJ2-5	TRBV5-1	TGCGCCAGCAGCTTGGGTGGAGGAGGGGAAGAGACCCAGTACTTC	CASSLGGGGEETQYF
.	.	12	TRBJ1-4	TRBV6-5	TGTGCCAGCAGGGGCACTAATGAAAAACTGTTTTTT	CASRGTNEKLFF
.	.	15	TRBJ1-2	TRBV7-9	TGTGCCAGCAGCTTTCCGGGAGAGGCTAACTATGGCTACACCTTC	CASSFPGEANYGYTF
.	.	14	TRBJ2-3	TRBV11-2	TGTGCCAGCGGCCGGAGGGGACGCACAGATACGCAGTATTTT	CASGRRGRTDTQYF
TRBD1	.	15	TRBJ2-1	TRBV5-4	TGTGCCAGCAAGTTCGGGACAGGGGGAGGCAATGAGCAGTTCTTC	CASKFGTGGGNEQFF
.	.	13	TRBJ2-7	TRBV19	TGTGCCAGTAGCGCTTCAGATCGCTACGAGCAGTACTTC	CASSASDRYEQYF
TRBD1	once	15	TRBJ2-5	TRBV4-1	TGCGCCAGCAGCCAGCTGACAGGGCTGCAGGAGACCCAGTACTTC	CASSQLTGLQETQYF